The 15 T cell receptor beta chains reported below all come from one sample, sequenced in a study of neurological immune-mediated disorders. Each CDR3 protein gets one entry after TCRdb re-called the 5' RACE reads with MiXCR. The sample holds more than 75,000 distinct CDR3 sequences, under 13% seen once. The sequenced material came from PBMCs. These receptors originate from a man between 35 and 55 years old in good health.

In this sample, this clonotype turned up many times. The chain links TRBV20-1 to TRBJ2-7, with TRBD1 matching 8 bases. The CDR3 runs 15 residues. Germline CDR1 reads DFQATT; CDR2 reads SNEGSKA (reference sequence). With V trimmed by 4 bases and J by 2 bases, 10 bases remained unmatched. This CDR3 reads CSAKIPGQATYEQYF. DNA of the CDR3: TGCAGTGCTAAGATACCGGGACAGGCTACCTACGAGCAGTACTTC.

This clonotype was seen many times. The chain carries TRBV12-3 or TRBV12-4 and TRBJ1-6; D gene unclear. The length of the CDR3 is 21 residues. Trimming removed 2 bases from V and 7 bases from J, with 30 bases in between. DNA of the CDR3: TGTGCCAGCAGTTTACACACAAGGTTTGGAATTGGGCGCAGCCAGAATTCACCCCTCCACTTT. Translated, it gives CASSLHTRFGIGRSQNSPLHF.

In this sample, this clonotype turned up many times. The chain uses TRBV10-3 and TRBJ1-1; D perhaps matches TRBD1 (5 bases). Germline CDR1 and CDR2: ENHRY and SYGVKD. Trimming removed 5 bases at V and 5 bases at J, with 9 bases between. CDR3 length: 12 residues. The CDR3 region is CAISPGGTEAFF. In DNA form, the CDR3 reads TGTGCCATCAGTCCCGGGGGGACTGAAGCTTTCTTT.

This clonotype was detected ten times or more. The chain joins TRBV5-1 to TRBJ2-5; no clear D gene. The germline gives CDR1 SGHRS, CDR2 YFSETQ. V was pared by 2 bases and J by 5 bases, with 13 bases between. This CDR3 is built from 14 residues. CDR3: CASSLGPARETQYF. The CDR3, as DNA: TGCGCCAGCAGCTTAGGACCCGCTCGGGAGACCCAGTACTTC.

The rearrangement uses TRBV7-2 and TRBJ1-6; the match to TRBD1 covers 7 bases. The CDR3 totals 15 residues. The germline V gene has CDR1 SGHTA and CDR2 FQGNSA. The V gene end was trimmed by 3 bases and the J gene end by 8 bases; junction bases not matched to a gene: 7. CDR3 sequence: CASSLETGSYSPLHF. The DNA of the CDR3 is TGTGCCAGCAGCTTGGAGACAGGGTCTTATTCACCCCTCCACTTT. Drawing the rest from reference TRBV7-2 and TRBJ1-6, the complete variable domain is GAGVSQSPSNKVTEKGKDVELRCDPISGHTALYWYRQSLGQGLEFLIYFQGNSAPDKSGLPSDRFSAERTGGSVSTLTIQRTQQEDSAVYLCASSLETGSYSPLHFGNGTRLTVT.

This clonotype was observed at least ten times. The genes are TRBV11-2 and TRBJ2-1, with TRBD2 matching over 10 bases. The CDR3 extends over 15 amino acids. The junction had 9 bases not matched to a gene; V was cut back by 6 bases and J by 7 bases. Germline assignment: CDR1 SGHAT and CDR2 FQNNGV. CDR3 nucleotides: TGTGCCAGCAGGTATCTAGCGGGAGTCGGAAATGAGCAGTTCTTC. Translation: CASRYLAGVGNEQFF.

This clonotype was detected many times. V gene TRBV25-1 combines with J gene TRBJ2-7, with 8 bases that match TRBD2. CDR1 is MGHDK, CDR2 SYGVNS, per germline. The CDR3 length is 18 residues. The V gene end was trimmed by 4 bases and the J gene end by 0 bases; junction bases not matched to a gene: 14. The CDR3 DNA reads as TGTGCCAGCAGTGCAGGACCTTTGGTCAGCGGGAGCTCCTACGAGCAGTACTTC. The encoded protein is CASSAGPLVSGSSYEQYF.

This chain joins TRBV6-2 or TRBV6-3 and TRBJ2-3; the D is unclear. The CDR3 contains 17 residues. Germline CDR1 reads MNHEY; CDR2 reads SVGEGT. The V end lost 0 bases, the J end lost 3 bases, and 16 bases lay between the germline ends. The CDR3: CASSYSGGPSSTDTQYF. DNA of the CDR3: TGTGCCAGCAGTTACTCGGGTGGGCCGTCGTCGACAGATACGCAGTATTTT.

This clonotype was counted at least ten times. The V and J genes are TRBV9 and TRBJ1-3; possibly TRBD1 for D (6 bases). Trimming removed 3 bases from V and 0 bases from J, with 10 bases in between. CDR1 SGDLS and CDR2 YYNGEE come from the germline V gene. The CDR3 totals 15 residues. The DNA of the CDR3 is TGTGCCAGCAGCGCGGGACATATCTCTGGAAACACCATATATTTT. Amino acid sequence: CASSAGHISGNTIYF.

There are many counts of this clonotype. CDR3 sequence (DNA): TGTGCCAGCAGTGAATTGGGGACAGGGAAGGGGGCAGAGACCCAGTACTTC. Encoded protein: CASSELGTGKGAETQYF. The chain uses TRBV25-1 and TRBJ2-5; 9 bases are a match to TRBD1. Germline CDR1 reads MGHDK; CDR2 reads SYGVNS. This CDR3 contains 17 residues. J gave up 4 bases and V 1 base, and 10 bases lay outside the gene matches.

In this sample, this clonotype turned up many times. The genes are TRBV3-1 and TRBJ2-2; TRBD2 matches 8 bases. CDR1 LGHDT and CDR2 YNNKEL come from the germline V gene (reference sequence). The J segment lost 3 bases and the V segment lost 1 base, leaving 7 bases of the junction unmatched. This CDR3 spans 17 amino acids. The CDR3 loop is CASSQAGGGIDTGELFF. The CDR3 coding sequence is TGTGCCAGCAGCCAAGCGGGCGGGGGGATCGACACCGGGGAGCTGTTTTTT.

This clonotype was seen repeatedly, ten times or more. The chain has TRBV19 and TRBJ1-1; D is undetermined. The CDR3 is 11 residues long. Germline loops: CDR1 LNHDA, CDR2 SQIVND (reference sequence). Trimming took off 5 bases at V and 7 bases at J, with 8 bases between the two ends. The CDR3 here is CASSPGIEAFF. In DNA, the CDR3 is TGTGCCAGTAGTCCCGGGATTGAAGCTTTCTTT.

This clonotype was recorded at least ten times. The J gene is TRBJ2-7, the V gene TRBV5-8, with no clear D. Trimming took off 1 base at V and 2 bases at J, with 7 bases between the two ends. The CDR3 extends over 13 amino acids. CDR1 is SGHTS, CDR2 YDEGEE, per germline. In DNA form, the CDR3 reads TGTGCCAGCAGCTTGAGTATTACCTACGAGCAGTACTTC. Translated: CASSLSITYEQYF.

This clonotype was picked up many times. V usage is TRBV6-6 and J usage is TRBJ2-5; TRBD2 might be the D (5 bases). The length of the CDR3 is 15 residues. Germline lookup yields CDR1 MNHNY and CDR2 SVGAGI (reference sequence). Trimming removed 6 bases from V and 5 bases from J, with 19 bases in between. The chain's CDR3 is CASSPPSSGKETQYF. The CDR3 nucleotides are TGTGCCAGCAGCCCCCCTTCCTCGGGGAAGGAGACCCAGTACTTC.

The CDR3 loop is CASSRGDIYNEQFF. Here the CDR3 DNA reads TGTGCCAGCAGCCGAGGGGACATATACAATGAGCAGTTCTTC. The V call is TRBV2, the J call TRBJ2-1; D possibly corresponds to TRBD1 (6 bases). The length of the CDR3 is 14 residues. Deletions cut 6 bases from V and 4 bases from J, with 13 bases between. From germline, CDR1 is SNHLY and CDR2 FYNNEI.